The 28 T cell receptor beta chains in this list originate from one sample, sequenced in a study of long-term antiretroviral therapy in people with HIV. Investigators performed immunoSEQ version v3.0 at survey level. The method was immunoSEQ multiplex PCR; TCRdb's version includes in-frame clones alone and lacks a portion of them. This table has 25,000 to 35,000 clones, approximately 84% appearing once. This specimen was unsorted PBMCs, taken 3.1 years after starting antiretroviral therapy. Receptor source: a woman aged 45-65 years with HIV.

CDR3 sequence (DNA): TGTGCCAGCAGTCGCCCTGGGTCGGGGGGACCCCGGGAGCTGTTTTTT. Translation: CASSRPGSGGPRELFF. The chain uses TRBV7-2 and TRBJ2-2; the match to TRBD2 covers 7 bases. Per germline, CDR1 SGHTA and CDR2 FQGNSA. V lost 6 bases and J lost 9; bases outside the gene matches: 16. The CDR3 totals 16 residues.

The chain recombines TRBV5-6 with TRBJ2-7; TRBD1 matches at 11 bases. The CDR3 consists of 15 residues. Germline-derived CDR1 and CDR2 are SGHDT and YYEEEE. V lost 2 bases and J lost 5; bases outside the gene matches: 6. The CDR3 coding sequence is TGTGCCAGCAGCTTCCTGGACAGGGGGCCCCACGAGCAGTACTTC. Translation gives CASSFLDRGPHEQYF.

The V gene is TRBV29-1, the J gene TRBJ2-1; tentatively, D is TRBD2 (6 bases). From germline, CDR1 is SQVTM and CDR2 ANQGSEA. Between the trimmed V and J ends, which lost 1 base and 7 bases, there was a span of 8 bases. CDR3 length equals 12 residues. CDR3 coding DNA: TGCAGCGTTGAAGGACTAGTAAATGAGCAGTTCTTC. This translates into CSVEGLVNEQFF.

This clone has a single count. V and J are TRBV19 and TRBJ2-5; unclear D gene. The CDR3 has 13 amino acids. Deletions cut 0 bases from V and 4 bases from J, with 6 bases between. The germline V gene encodes CDR1 LNHDA and CDR2 SQIVND (reference sequence). Here the CDR3 DNA reads TGTGCCAGTAGTATAGAGTTGGGAGAGACCCAGTACTTC. Protein sequence: CASSIELGETQYF. The variable domain in full, with the rest retrieved from reference TRBV19 and TRBJ2-5, is DGGITQSPKYLFRKEGQNVTLSCEQNLNHDAMYWYRQDPGQGLRLIYYSQIVNDFQKGDIAEGYSVSREKKESFPLTVTSAQKNPTAFYLCASSIELGETQYFGPGTRLLVL.

The V call is TRBV29-1, the J call TRBJ2-1; possibly TRBD1 for D (6 bases). Germline V gene sequence: CDR1 SQVTM, CDR2 ANQGSEA. The germline V and J ends were trimmed by 6 bases and 9 bases, with 18 bases remaining between them. The CDR3 has 13 amino acids. CDR3 in amino acids: CSVEIVQGGEQFF. The CDR3, as DNA: TGCAGCGTAGAAATAGTACAGGGTGGTGAGCAGTTCTTC.

This clone occurred once. This rearrangement joins TRBV9 to TRBJ2-3; D possibly uses TRBD1 or TRBD2 (5 bases each). V was trimmed by 1 base and J by 6 bases, leaving 21 bases between them. The germline CDR1 and CDR2 sequences are SGDLS and YYNGEE. This CDR3 spans 17 amino acids. This chain's CDR3 is CASSVSSSRGRLDTQYF. In nucleotides, the CDR3 is TGTGCCAGCAGCGTAAGTTCCTCACGGGGCCGACTCGATACGCAGTATTTT.

The chain is built from TRBV15 and TRBJ2-7; 9 bases line up with TRBD1. Looked up from germline, CDR1 is LNHNV and CDR2 is YYDKDF (reference sequence). V gave up 9 bases and J gave up 2 bases; unmatched junction bases: 2. The CDR3 consists of 12 residues. The CDR3 nucleotides are TGTGCCACTGGGACAGGGACCTACGAGCAGTACGTC. The encoded protein is CATGTGTYEQYV.

The chain has TRBV11-1 and TRBJ1-6; D unresolved. Trimming removed 5 bases at V and 10 bases at J, with 18 bases between. The CDR3 loop spans 15 amino acids. Per germline, CDR1 SGHAT and CDR2 FQDESV (reference sequence). CDR3 loop: CASSTDGGDRSPLHF. As DNA, the CDR3 is TGTGCCAGCAGCACAGACGGCGGGGATAGATCACCCCTCCACTTT.

This clone was seen once. The rearrangement links TRBV6-1 to TRBJ1-2, with D perhaps TRBD1 (6 bases). Germline V gene data show CDR1 as MNHNS and CDR2 as SASEGT. The V gene lost 5 bases and the J gene lost 5 bases, with 12 bases spanning the gap. The CDR3 length is 13 residues. CDR3 amino acids: CASSRRQDYGYTF. The CDR3 DNA reads TGTGCCAGCAGTAGGAGACAGGATTATGGCTACACCTTC.

The rearrangement links TRBV2 to TRBJ1-1; D gene ambiguous. The CDR3 contains 13 residues. CDR1 and CDR2 from the germline V gene are SNHLY and FYNNEI. With 4 bases removed from V and 4 bases from J, the gap between germline ends came to 10 bases. As DNA, the CDR3 is TGTGCCAGCAGTGGTGAACTCGGCACTGAAGCTTTCTTT. This encodes CASSGELGTEAFF.

This clone occurred once. This chain joins TRBV11-2 and TRBJ2-3; D gene ambiguous. The germline CDR1 and CDR2 sequences are SGHAT and FQNNGV. V lost 3 bases and J lost 6, with 4 bases in between. This CDR3 spans 11 amino acids. The CDR3 sequence is CASSLRDTQYF. CDR3 DNA: TGTGCCAGCAGCTTGCGGGATACGCAGTATTTT.

J is TRBJ1-5 and V is TRBV5-6; D is undetermined. Per germline, CDR1 SGHDT and CDR2 YYEEEE. CDR3 size: 12 residues. Trimming took off 6 bases at V and 5 bases at J, with 9 bases between the two ends. The CDR3: CASTTQDQPQHF. CDR3 bases: TGTGCCAGCACCACCCAGGATCAGCCCCAGCATTTT.

This clone was seen a few times. The chain joins TRBV15 to TRBJ2-7, with D unresolved. Germline CDR1 and CDR2: LNHNV and YYDKDF (reference sequence). This CDR3 has 12 residues. V dropped 4 bases and J dropped 6 bases, with 10 bases sitting between them. This CDR3 reads CATSKFGSEQYV. The CDR3 DNA sequence: TGTGCCACCAGCAAGTTTGGATCCGAGCAGTACGTC.

The rearrangement joins TRBV11-2 to TRBJ1-6, with 8 bases identical to TRBD1. V lost 5 bases, J lost 8 bases, and 2 bases stayed unmatched. Germline CDR1 SGHAT, CDR2 FQNNGV. The CDR3 is made up of 13 amino acids. For the CDR3, the DNA is TGTGCCAGCAGCGACAGGGGAGATTCACCCCTCCACTTT. Protein sequence: CASSDRGDSPLHF.

This rearrangement joins TRBV9 to TRBJ1-2; 8 bases align to TRBD1. Germline trimming cut 0 bases from V and 4 bases from J; bases unmatched to any gene: 5. This CDR3 spans 15 amino acids. Germline-derived CDR1 and CDR2 are SGDLS and YYNGEE. The CDR3: CASSVGQGQIYGYTF. CDR3 DNA: TGTGCCAGCAGCGTAGGACAGGGGCAAATCTATGGCTACACCTTC.

This sequence joins TRBV7-6 and TRBJ2-2; TRBD1 matches 9 bases. The CDR3 contains 19 residues. Germline V gene lookup returns CDR1 SGHVS and CDR2 FNYEAQ. The junction had 11 bases not matched to a gene; V was cut back by 3 bases and J by 0 bases. The chain's CDR3 is CASSFGPGTGPTNTGELFF. The CDR3 coding sequence is TGTGCCAGCAGCTTCGGACCCGGGACAGGGCCTACGAACACCGGGGAGCTGTTTTTT.

The chain links TRBV29-1 to TRBJ1-1, with 7 bases matching TRBD1. Germline assignment: CDR1 SQVTM and CDR2 ANQGSEA. V shed 6 bases and J 3 bases; nucleotides not matched to a gene: 4. The length of the CDR3 is 12 residues. The CDR3 region is CSVATGDTEAFF. CDR3 coding DNA: TGCAGCGTAGCAACAGGGGACACTGAAGCTTTCTTT.

The V gene is TRBV2, the J gene TRBJ1-2; D uncertain. The CDR3 extends over 11 amino acids. Germline CDR1 SNHLY, CDR2 FYNNEI. Trimming took 8 bases from V and 7 from J, leaving 11 bases between them. The CDR3: CASQVEGGYTF. The CDR3 DNA follows: TGTGCCAGCCAGGTGGAGGGTGGCTACACCTTC.

The genes are TRBV18 and TRBJ1-2; D remains ambiguous. V lost 2 bases and J 2 bases, leaving 9 bases between the germline ends. CDR3 length equals 14 residues. CDR1 and CDR2 from the germline V gene are KGHSH and LQKENI. CDR3 in amino acids: CASSPGPGNYGYTF. The CDR3 DNA reads TGTGCCAGCTCACCAGGTCCGGGAAACTATGGCTACACCTTC.

The CDR3 nucleotides read TGTGCCAGTAGTATAGTGAGGTATAGCAATCAGCCCCAGCATTTT. This sequence encodes CASSIVRYSNQPQHF. The rearrangement uses TRBV19 and TRBJ1-5; D not certain. The CDR3 covers 15 residues. Trimming took off 1 base at V and 0 bases at J, with 7 bases between the two ends. CDR1 LNHDA and CDR2 SQIVND come from the germline V gene (reference sequence).

This chain joins TRBV9 and TRBJ2-1; D gene uncertain. The CDR3 is 11 residues long. V lost 4 bases and J 5 bases, leaving 4 bases between the germline ends. Germline CDR1 and CDR2: SGDLS and YYNGEE. CDR3 sequence reads: CASSPHNEQFF. The CDR3, as DNA: TGTGCCAGCAGCCCTCACAATGAGCAGTTCTTC.

The J gene is TRBJ2-3, the V gene TRBV18, with no clear D. Germline values: CDR1 KGHSH, CDR2 LQKENI. V lost 0 bases, J lost 0 bases, and 10 bases lay in between. The CDR3 runs to 16 residues. This CDR3 reads CASSPPSGISTDTQYF. The CDR3 bases are TGTGCCAGCTCACCACCCTCCGGTATTAGCACAGATACGCAGTATTTT.

The chain couples TRBV7-8 to TRBJ2-3; D ambiguous. Germline assignment: CDR1 SGHVS and CDR2 FQNEAQ. The CDR3 has 12 residues. V lost 5 bases and J lost 6, with 9 bases in between. The CDR3 here is CASSPVLDTQYF. CDR3 bases: TGTGCCAGCAGCCCCGTCTTGGATACGCAGTATTTT.

The chain couples TRBV7-2 to TRBJ2-2; TRBD2 matches 9 bases. Germline values: CDR1 SGHTA, CDR2 FQGNSA. V trimming: 5 bases; J trimming: 4 bases; junction bases outside the gene matches: 8. The CDR3 runs to 16 residues. The CDR3 DNA sequence: TGTGCCAGCAGCACACCCTTAGCGGGGGCCACCGGGGAGCTGTTTTTT. Translating gives CASSTPLAGATGELFF.

This rearrangement joins TRBV13 to TRBJ2-3, with D perhaps matching TRBD1 or TRBD2 (6 bases each). CDR1 and CDR2 (germline): PRHDT, FYEKMQ (reference sequence). V lost 3 bases and J lost 2, with 12 bases in between. The CDR3 runs 15 residues. The CDR3 nucleotides are TGTGCCAGCAGCTTGGGGGCGGGGACCACAGATACGCAGTATTTT. Encoded protein: CASSLGAGTTDTQYF.

This chain uses TRBV5-1 with TRBJ1-2; D is perhaps TRBD1 (5 bases). This CDR3 is built from 14 residues. The germline gives CDR1 SGHRS, CDR2 YFSETQ. Trimming cost V 0 bases and J 7 bases, with 13 bases left between them. The CDR3 sequence: CASSLAGRESGYTF. The DNA of the CDR3 is TGCGCCAGCAGCTTGGCCGGCAGGGAGTCTGGCTACACCTTC.

The sample holds one count of this clone. The rearrangement links TRBV29-1 to TRBJ2-3; D unresolved. V shed 3 bases and J shed 1 base, with 11 bases lying between them. CDR3 size: 14 residues. Germline CDR1 is SQVTM and CDR2 is ANQGSEA. In nucleotides, the CDR3 is TGCAGCGTTGAGATGGGCAAGGGCACAGATACGCAGTATTTT. It encodes CSVEMGKGTDTQYF.

The CDR3 nucleotides are TGTGCCTGGGCCCCGGACACCCACAATGAGCAGTTCTTC. Protein: CAWAPDTHNEQFF. The V call is TRBV30, the J call TRBJ2-1, with D possibly matching TRBD1 (5 bases). V was pared by 5 bases and J by 5 bases, with 13 bases between. The germline CDR1 and CDR2 sequences are GTSNPN and SVGIG (reference sequence). This CDR3 has 13 amino acids.